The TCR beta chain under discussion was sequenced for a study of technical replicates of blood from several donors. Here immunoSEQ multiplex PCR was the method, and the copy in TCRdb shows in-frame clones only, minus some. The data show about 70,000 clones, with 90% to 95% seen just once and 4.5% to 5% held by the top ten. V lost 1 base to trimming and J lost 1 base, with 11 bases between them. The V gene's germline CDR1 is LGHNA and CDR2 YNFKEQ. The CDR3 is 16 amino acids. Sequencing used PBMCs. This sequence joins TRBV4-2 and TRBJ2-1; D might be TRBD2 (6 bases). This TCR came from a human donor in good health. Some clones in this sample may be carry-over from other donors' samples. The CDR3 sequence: CASSQGGAGSYNEQFF. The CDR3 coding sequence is TGTGCCAGCAGCCAAGGTGGGGCGGGGTCCTACAATGAGCAGTTCTTC.